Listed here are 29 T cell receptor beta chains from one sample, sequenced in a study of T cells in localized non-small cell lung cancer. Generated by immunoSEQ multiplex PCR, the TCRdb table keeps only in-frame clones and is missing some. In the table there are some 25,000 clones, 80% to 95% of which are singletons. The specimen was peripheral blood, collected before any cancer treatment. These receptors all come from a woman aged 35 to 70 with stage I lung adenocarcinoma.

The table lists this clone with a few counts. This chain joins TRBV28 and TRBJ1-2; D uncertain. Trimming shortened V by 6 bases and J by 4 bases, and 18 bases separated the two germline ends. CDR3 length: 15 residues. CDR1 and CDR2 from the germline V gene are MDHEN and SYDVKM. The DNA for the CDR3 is TGTGCCAGCAGCCACGCACGAGGGAAGGGCTATGGCTACACCTTC. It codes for CASSHARGKGYGYTF.

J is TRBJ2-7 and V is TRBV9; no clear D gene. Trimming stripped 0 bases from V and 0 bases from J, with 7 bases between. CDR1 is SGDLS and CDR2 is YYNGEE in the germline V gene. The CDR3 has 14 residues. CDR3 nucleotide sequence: TGTGCCAGCAGCGTAGCGGTGAGCTCCTACGAGCAGTACTTC. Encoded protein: CASSVAVSSYEQYF.

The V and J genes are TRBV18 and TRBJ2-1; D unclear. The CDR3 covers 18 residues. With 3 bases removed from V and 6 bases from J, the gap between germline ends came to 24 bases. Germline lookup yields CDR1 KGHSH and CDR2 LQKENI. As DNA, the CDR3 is TGTGCCAGCTCACCCCGAGCCCCACTCCAAGAGGCCACCAATGAGCAGTTCTTC. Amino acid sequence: CASSPRAPLQEATNEQFF. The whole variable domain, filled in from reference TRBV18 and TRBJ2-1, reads NAGVMQNPRHLVRRRGQEARLRCSPMKGHSHVYWYRQLPEEGLKFMVYLQKENIIDESGMPKERFSAEFPKEGPSILRIQQVVRGDSAAYFCASSPRAPLQEATNEQFFGPGTRLTVL.

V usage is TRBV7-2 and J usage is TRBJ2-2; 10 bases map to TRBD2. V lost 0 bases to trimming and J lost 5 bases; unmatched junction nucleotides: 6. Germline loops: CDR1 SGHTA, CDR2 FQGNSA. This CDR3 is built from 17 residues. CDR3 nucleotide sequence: TGTGCCAGCAGCTTAGCAGCAGCGGGAGGGAGTACCGGGGAGCTGTTTTTT. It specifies CASSLAAAGGSTGELFF.

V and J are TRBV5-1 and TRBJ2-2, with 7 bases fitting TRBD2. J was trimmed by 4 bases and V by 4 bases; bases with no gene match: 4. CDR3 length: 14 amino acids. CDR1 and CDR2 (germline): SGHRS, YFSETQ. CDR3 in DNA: TGCGCCAGCAGCCCGGGGACTATCACCGGGGAGCTGTTTTTT. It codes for CASSPGTITGELFF.

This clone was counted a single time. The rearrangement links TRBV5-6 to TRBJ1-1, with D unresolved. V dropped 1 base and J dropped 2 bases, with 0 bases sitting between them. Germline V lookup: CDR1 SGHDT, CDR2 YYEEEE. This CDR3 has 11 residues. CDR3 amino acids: CASSLNTEAFF. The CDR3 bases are TGTGCCAGCAGCTTGAACACTGAAGCTTTCTTT.

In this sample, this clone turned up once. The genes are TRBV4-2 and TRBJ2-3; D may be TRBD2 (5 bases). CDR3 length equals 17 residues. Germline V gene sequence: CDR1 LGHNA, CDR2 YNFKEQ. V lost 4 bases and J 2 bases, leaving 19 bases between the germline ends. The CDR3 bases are TGTGCCAGCAGCCTGTATTCTCAGGACTGGCTCACAGATACGCAGTATTTT. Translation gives CASSLYSQDWLTDTQYF.

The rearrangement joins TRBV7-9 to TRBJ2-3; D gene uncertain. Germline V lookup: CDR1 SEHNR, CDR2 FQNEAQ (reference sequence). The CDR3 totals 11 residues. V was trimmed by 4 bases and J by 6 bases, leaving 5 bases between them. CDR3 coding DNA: TGTGCCAGCAGCTCGCGGGATACGCAGTATTTT. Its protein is CASSSRDTQYF.

The CDR3 reads CATSMRAGLREQYF. In nucleotides, the CDR3 is TGTGCCACCAGCATGAGAGCAGGGCTTCGGGAGCAGTACTTC. The J gene is TRBJ2-7, the V gene TRBV15, with D possibly matching TRBD1 (5 bases). The V gene lost 4 bases and the J gene lost 7 bases, with 17 bases spanning the gap. The CDR3 has 14 amino acids. CDR1 LNHNV and CDR2 YYDKDF come from the germline V gene (reference sequence).

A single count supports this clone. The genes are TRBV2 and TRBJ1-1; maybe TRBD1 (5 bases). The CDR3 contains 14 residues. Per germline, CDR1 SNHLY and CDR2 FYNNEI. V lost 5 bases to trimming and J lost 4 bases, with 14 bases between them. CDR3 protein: CASSSGTRVTEAFF. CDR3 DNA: TGTGCCAGCAGTTCGGGGACCCGCGTCACTGAAGCTTTCTTT.

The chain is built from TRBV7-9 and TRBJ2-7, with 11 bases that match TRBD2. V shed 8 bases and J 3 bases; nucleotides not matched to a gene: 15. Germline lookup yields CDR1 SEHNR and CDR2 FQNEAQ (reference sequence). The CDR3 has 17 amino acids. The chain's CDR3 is CASANREGGLAVYEQYF. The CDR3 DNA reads TGTGCCAGCGCCAACCGGGAGGGGGGACTAGCGGTCTACGAGCAGTACTTC.

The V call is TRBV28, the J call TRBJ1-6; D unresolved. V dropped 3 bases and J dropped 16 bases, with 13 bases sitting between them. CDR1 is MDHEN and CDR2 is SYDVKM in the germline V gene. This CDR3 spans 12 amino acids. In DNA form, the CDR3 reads TGTGCCAGCAGTTTCTTTGCGTCAGAGCTCCACTTT. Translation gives CASSFFASELHF.

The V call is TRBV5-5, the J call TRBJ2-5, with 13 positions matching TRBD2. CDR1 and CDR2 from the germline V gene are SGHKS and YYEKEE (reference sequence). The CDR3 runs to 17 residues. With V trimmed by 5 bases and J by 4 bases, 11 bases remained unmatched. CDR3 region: CASRLEGLAGVRETQYF. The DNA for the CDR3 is TGTGCCAGCAGACTCGAAGGACTAGCGGGAGTTAGAGAGACCCAGTACTTC.

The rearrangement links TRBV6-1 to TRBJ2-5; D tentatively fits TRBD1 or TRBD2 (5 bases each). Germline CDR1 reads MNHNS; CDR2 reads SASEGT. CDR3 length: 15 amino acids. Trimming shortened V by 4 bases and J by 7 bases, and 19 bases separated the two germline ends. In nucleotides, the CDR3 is TGTGCCAGCAGTGCGACAGACCCAACGGCGGGGACCCAGTACTTC. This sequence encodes CASSATDPTAGTQYF.

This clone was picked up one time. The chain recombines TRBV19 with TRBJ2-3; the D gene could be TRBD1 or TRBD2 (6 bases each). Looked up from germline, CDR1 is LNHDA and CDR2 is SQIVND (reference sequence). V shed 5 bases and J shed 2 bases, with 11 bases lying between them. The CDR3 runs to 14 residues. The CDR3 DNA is TGTGCCAGTAGTCCCCGGGGGCACACAGATACGCAGTATTTT. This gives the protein CASSPRGHTDTQYF.

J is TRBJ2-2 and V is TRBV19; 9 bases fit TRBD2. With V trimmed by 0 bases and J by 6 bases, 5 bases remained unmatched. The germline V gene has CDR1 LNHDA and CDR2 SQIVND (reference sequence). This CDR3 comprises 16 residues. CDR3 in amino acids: CASSIDRGRGPGELFF. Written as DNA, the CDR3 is TGTGCCAGTAGTATAGATCGCGGGAGGGGACCCGGGGAGCTGTTTTTT. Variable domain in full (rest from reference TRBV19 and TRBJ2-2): DGGITQSPKYLFRKEGQNVTLSCEQNLNHDAMYWYRQDPGQGLRLIYYSQIVNDFQKGDIAEGYSVSREKKESFPLTVTSAQKNPTAFYLCASSIDRGRGPGELFFGEGSRLTVL.

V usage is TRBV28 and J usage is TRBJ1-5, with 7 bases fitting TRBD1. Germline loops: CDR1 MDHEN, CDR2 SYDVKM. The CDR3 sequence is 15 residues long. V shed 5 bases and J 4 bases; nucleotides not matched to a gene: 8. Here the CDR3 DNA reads TGTGCCAGCAGTGGGAGGACAGGATTAAATCAGCCCCAGCATTTT. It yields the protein CASSGRTGLNQPQHF.

The CDR3 nucleotides are TGCGCCAGCATTCTTAGCGGGAGGAGAGAGACCCAGTACTTC. Residues: CASILSGRRETQYF. V and J are TRBV23-1 and TRBJ2-5; 10 nucleotides match TRBD2. TRBV23-1 is recorded as an ORF, its role being uncertain. The CDR3 length is 14 residues. V lost 7 bases, J lost 4 bases, and 6 bases stayed unmatched.

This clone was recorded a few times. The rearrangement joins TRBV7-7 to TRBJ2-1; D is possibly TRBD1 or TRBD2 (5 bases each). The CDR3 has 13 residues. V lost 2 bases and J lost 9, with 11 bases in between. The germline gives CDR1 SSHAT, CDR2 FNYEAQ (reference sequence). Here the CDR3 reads CASSLYQGAEQFF. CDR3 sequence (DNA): TGTGCCAGCAGCTTATACCAGGGAGCTGAGCAGTTCTTC.

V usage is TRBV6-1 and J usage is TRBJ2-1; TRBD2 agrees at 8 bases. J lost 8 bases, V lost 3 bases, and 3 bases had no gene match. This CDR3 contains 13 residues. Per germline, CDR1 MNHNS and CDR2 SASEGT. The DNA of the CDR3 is TGTGCCAGCAGTGACGGGAGGGGCTATGAGCAGTTCTTC. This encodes CASSDGRGYEQFF.

The CDR3 nucleotides read TGTGCCAGCAGACTAGCGGGAAACTCTAATGAGCAGTTCTTC. Its translation: CASRLAGNSNEQFF. The V gene is TRBV28, the J gene TRBJ2-1; 10 bases line up with TRBD2. J gave up 7 bases and V 6 bases, and 6 bases lay outside the gene matches. Germline CDR1 is MDHEN and CDR2 is SYDVKM. The CDR3 length is 14 residues. Complete variable domain (other parts from reference TRBV28 and TRBJ2-1): DVKVTQSSRYLVKRTGEKVFLECVQDMDHENMFWYRQDPGLGLRLIYFSYDVKMKEKGDIPEGYSVSREKKERFSLILESASTNQTSMYLCASRLAGNSNEQFFGPGTRLTVL.

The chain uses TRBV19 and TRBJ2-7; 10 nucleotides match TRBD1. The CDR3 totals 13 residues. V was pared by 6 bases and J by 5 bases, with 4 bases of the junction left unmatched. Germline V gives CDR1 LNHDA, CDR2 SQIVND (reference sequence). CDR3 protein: CASRRQGADEQYF. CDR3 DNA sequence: TGTGCCAGTAGACGACAGGGGGCGGACGAGCAGTACTTC.

In DNA, the CDR3 is TGTGCCAGCAGTTATGGGGGGACTAGCACAGATACGCAGTATTTT. Its translation: CASSYGGTSTDTQYF. The chain combines TRBV6-6 with TRBJ2-3; weak D call: TRBD2 (6 bases). Germline CDR1 is MNHNY and CDR2 is SVGAGI (reference sequence). V gave up 3 bases and J gave up 0 bases, with 10 bases separating them. CDR3 size: 15 residues.

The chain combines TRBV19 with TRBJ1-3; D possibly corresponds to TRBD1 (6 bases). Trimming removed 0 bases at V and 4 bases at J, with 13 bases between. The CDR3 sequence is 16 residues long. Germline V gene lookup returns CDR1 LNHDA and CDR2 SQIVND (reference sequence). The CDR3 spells CASSIDSAGDGNTIYF. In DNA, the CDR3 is TGTGCCAGTAGTATAGATTCGGCAGGGGACGGAAACACCATATATTTT.

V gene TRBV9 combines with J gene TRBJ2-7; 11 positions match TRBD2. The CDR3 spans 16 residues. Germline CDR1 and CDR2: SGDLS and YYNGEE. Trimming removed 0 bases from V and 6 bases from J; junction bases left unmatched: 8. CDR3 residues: CASSVDLAGGRSEQYF. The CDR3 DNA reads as TGTGCCAGCAGCGTAGATTTAGCGGGAGGGCGATCCGAGCAGTACTTC.

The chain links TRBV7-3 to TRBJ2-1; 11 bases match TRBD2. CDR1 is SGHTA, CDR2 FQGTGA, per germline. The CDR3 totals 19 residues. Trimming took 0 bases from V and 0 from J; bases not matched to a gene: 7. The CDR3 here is CASSLTGLAVEGSYNEQFF. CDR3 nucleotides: TGTGCCAGCAGCTTAACGGGACTAGCGGTGGAGGGCTCCTACAATGAGCAGTTCTTC.

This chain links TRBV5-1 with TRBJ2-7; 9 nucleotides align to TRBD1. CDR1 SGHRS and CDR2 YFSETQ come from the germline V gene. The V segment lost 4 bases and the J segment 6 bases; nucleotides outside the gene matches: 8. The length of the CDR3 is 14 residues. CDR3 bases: TGCGCCAGCAGCGCAAAACAGGGGGCGGGCGAGCAGTACTTC. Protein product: CASSAKQGAGEQYF.

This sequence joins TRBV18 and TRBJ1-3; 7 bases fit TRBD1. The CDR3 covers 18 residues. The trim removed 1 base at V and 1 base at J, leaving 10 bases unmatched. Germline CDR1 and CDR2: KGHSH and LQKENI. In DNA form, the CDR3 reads TGTGCCAGCTCACCACAGCGGGGGGACAGCGATTCTGGAAACACCATATATTTT. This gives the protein CASSPQRGDSDSGNTIYF.

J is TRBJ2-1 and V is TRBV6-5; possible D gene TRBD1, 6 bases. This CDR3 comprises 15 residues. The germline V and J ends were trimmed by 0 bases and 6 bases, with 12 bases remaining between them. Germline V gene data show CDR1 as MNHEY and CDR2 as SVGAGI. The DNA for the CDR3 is TGTGCCAGCAGTTACTCTCCAGGGGAAGGCAATGAGCAGTTCTTC. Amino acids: CASSYSPGEGNEQFF.